A single sample is the source of the 17 T cell receptor beta chains below, sequenced in a study of identical twins (dated by TCRdb to the mid-2010s). Library prep was done by 5' RACE. Sequencing was performed on an Illumina HiSeq 2000. TCRdb reworked the public reads: Q25 trimming with fastp, MiXCR clone assembly, productive beta chains retained. Each entry is one CDR3 protein sequence, shown with its most common DNA and genes. The sample records 450,000 to 650,000 distinct CDR3 sequences, roughly 15% of which are singletons. The ten top clones hold 0.44% of the sample. This same sample was also taken into another study, of yellow fever vaccine responses in identical twins.

Sequences were obtained from CD4+ T cells sorted from blood. These receptors were taken from a woman under 30 in good health.

A few counts support this clonotype. V and J are TRBV20-1 and TRBJ2-7, with 12 nucleotides matching TRBD2. The J segment lost 6 bases and the V segment lost 7 bases, leaving 13 bases of the junction unmatched. The germline CDR1 and CDR2 sequences are DFQATT and SNEGSKA (reference sequence). The CDR3 contains 15 residues. The CDR3 coding sequence is TGCAGTGTAAATCTCCTAGCGGGAGGGCCTTTCGAGCAGTACTTC. Its translation is CSVNLLAGGPFEQYF.

J is TRBJ2-1 and V is TRBV5-1; possibly TRBD1 or TRBD2 for D (5 bases each). V lost 1 base and J lost 8, with 19 bases in between. This CDR3 comprises 16 residues. Germline CDR1 SGHRS, CDR2 YFSETQ. The CDR3 DNA follows: TGCGCCAGCAGCTTGTGGGGGACCTTCGATATGGATGAGCAGTTCTTC. Amino acid sequence: CASSLWGTFDMDEQFF. Full variable domain (outside the CDR3, taken from reference TRBV5-1 and TRBJ2-1): KAGVTQTPRYLIKTRGQQVTLSCSPISGHRSVSWYQQTPGQGLQFLFEYFSETQRNKGNFPGRFSGRQFSNSRSEMNVSTLELGDSALYLCASSLWGTFDMDEQFFGPGTRLTVL.

A few counts support this clonotype. This chain connects TRBV5-5 to TRBJ2-5; weak D call: TRBD2 (6 bases). Germline V gene lookup returns CDR1 SGHKS and CDR2 YYEKEE (reference sequence). CDR3 length: 15 amino acids. Deletions cut 0 bases from V and 4 bases from J, with 13 bases between. This CDR3 is CASSLETSFPETQYF. The CDR3 DNA follows: TGTGCCAGCAGCTTGGAGACTAGTTTTCCAGAGACCCAGTACTTC.

The sample holds a few counts of this clonotype. The rearrangement joins TRBV24-1 to TRBJ2-1; D might be TRBD2 (6 bases). V was trimmed by 3 bases and J by 7 bases, leaving 15 bases between them. Per the germline V gene, CDR1 is KGHDR and CDR2 is SFDVKD. The CDR3 has 15 amino acids. CDR3 amino acids: CATSDPAVGGNEQFF. The CDR3 DNA follows: TGTGCCACCAGTGATCCGGCGGTGGGGGGTAATGAGCAGTTCTTC.

In this sample, this clonotype turned up a few times. The V call is TRBV5-1, the J call TRBJ2-3; 8 bases are shared with TRBD2. Germline assignment: CDR1 SGHRS and CDR2 YFSETQ. The CDR3 runs 14 residues. V trimming: 4 bases; J trimming: 5 bases; junction bases outside the gene matches: 6. CDR3 DNA sequence: TGCGCCAGCAGCGACGGGGGGGCCGGAGATACGCAGTATTTT. This gives the protein CASSDGGAGDTQYF.

The CDR3 sequence is CSALKRSSGRLGTDTQYF. CDR3 sequence (DNA): TGCAGTGCCCTCAAGCGGTCTAGCGGGAGGTTGGGCACAGATACGCAGTATTTT. This chain links TRBV20-1 with TRBJ2-3; 11 nucleotides align to TRBD2. Germline V gives CDR1 DFQATT, CDR2 SNEGSKA (reference sequence). Trimming at V came to 6 bases and at J to 1 base, leaving 15 bases not matched to a gene. The CDR3 has 18 residues.

The chain recombines TRBV18 with TRBJ2-2; 7 nucleotides match TRBD1. The CDR3 totals 15 residues. V was pared by 2 bases and J by 4 bases, with 4 bases of the junction left unmatched. Germline CDR1 KGHSH, CDR2 LQKENI. The CDR3 is CASSPGKGATGELFF. CDR3 bases: TGTGCCAGCTCACCAGGGAAGGGGGCCACCGGGGAGCTGTTTTTT.

In this sample, this clonotype turned up a few times. The chain is built from TRBV2 and TRBJ2-5; D tentatively fits TRBD1 or TRBD2 (5 bases each). This CDR3 contains 15 residues. CDR1 is SNHLY, CDR2 FYNNEI, per germline. V lost 5 bases, J lost 4 bases, and 17 bases lay in between. In DNA form, the CDR3 reads TGTGCCAGCAGTACGGGTGGAGGAAGGGGAGAGACCCAGTACTTC. Protein product: CASSTGGGRGETQYF.

This clonotype was counted many times. The V gene is TRBV7-9, the J gene TRBJ1-5; possible D gene TRBD1, 6 bases. V dropped 5 bases and J dropped 0 bases, with 8 bases sitting between them. The CDR3 contains 14 residues. Germline CDR1 is SEHNR and CDR2 is FQNEAQ (reference sequence). The CDR3 region has the DNA TGTGCCAGCAGCCGGGACATTAGCAATCAGCCCCAGCATTTT. Translated: CASSRDISNQPQHF. Full variable domain (missing parts from reference TRBV7-9 and TRBJ1-5): DTGVSQNPRHKITKRGQNVTFRCDPISEHNRLYWYRQTLGQGPEFLTYFQNEAQLEKSRLLSDRFSAERPKGSFSTLEIQRTEQGDSAMYLCASSRDISNQPQHFGDGTRLSIL.

This clonotype came up a few times. The CDR3, as DNA: TGCAGTGCTAAATCAGGGGCCACTGAAGCTTTCTTT. Translating it yields CSAKSGATEAFF. The rearrangement joins TRBV20-1 to TRBJ1-1, with D maybe TRBD1 (6 bases). From germline, CDR1 is DFQATT and CDR2 SNEGSKA (reference sequence). The CDR3 runs 12 residues. The ends were cut back, 4 bases at V and 4 bases at J, with 10 bases in the middle.

The chain couples TRBV3-1 to TRBJ2-1, with 11 bases fitting TRBD2. Germline-derived CDR1 and CDR2 are LGHDT and YNNKEL (reference sequence). V dropped 4 bases and J dropped 11; count of bases not matched to a gene: 4. This CDR3 is 13 amino acids long. DNA for the CDR3: TGTGCCAGCAGCCTCGGGACTAGCGGTCAGCAGTTCTTC. This codes for CASSLGTSGQQFF.

The rearrangement joins TRBV20-1 to TRBJ2-1; tentatively, D is TRBD1 (6 bases). The CDR3 contains 13 residues. CDR1 and CDR2 (germline): DFQATT, SNEGSKA (reference sequence). The V end was cut by 4 bases, the J end by 6 bases, with 13 bases between. In nucleotides, the CDR3 is TGCAGTGCTAAGGGGGTCGCGTTCAATGAGCAGTTCTTC. This codes for CSAKGVAFNEQFF.

This clonotype was counted a few times. The chain couples TRBV29-1 to TRBJ2-5; D call uncertain. The V and J ends lost 7 bases and 3 bases respectively, with 12 bases between them. Germline V gene data show CDR1 as SQVTM and CDR2 as ANQGSEA. The CDR3 length is 12 residues. For the CDR3, the DNA is TGCAGCGCCATTAGGACGGAAGAGACCCAGTACTTC. It specifies CSAIRTEETQYF.

This clonotype was picked up a small number of times. The chain recombines TRBV5-1 with TRBJ2-5; 9 bases match TRBD1. V dropped 1 base and J dropped 4; count of bases not matched to a gene: 8. The CDR3 spans 16 residues. Germline V CDR1 and CDR2: SGHRS, YFSETQ. CDR3 DNA sequence: TGCGCCAGCAGCTTGTATGAACAGGGGGCCCGAGAGACCCAGTACTTC. It codes for CASSLYEQGARETQYF.

This clonotype was recorded only once. The chain recombines TRBV4-2 with TRBJ1-5; a possible D gene is TRBD1 (5 bases). This CDR3 spans 15 amino acids. The germline V gene encodes CDR1 LGHNA and CDR2 YNFKEQ. V lost 4 bases and J 3 bases, leaving 13 bases between the germline ends. The CDR3 DNA sequence: TGTGCCAGCAGCCGGGACGGGTCCGACAATCAGCCCCAGCATTTT. This codes for CASSRDGSDNQPQHF.

This chain uses TRBV20-1 with TRBJ2-5, with D tentatively TRBD2 (6 bases). The CDR3 has 14 residues. Germline V CDR1 and CDR2: DFQATT, SNEGSKA (reference sequence). The germline V and J ends were trimmed by 2 bases and 5 bases, with 15 bases remaining between them. CDR3 residues: CSARLGRGGETQYF. CDR3 in DNA: TGCAGTGCTAGACTGGGGCGGGGAGGCGAGACCCAGTACTTC.

This clonotype was seen more than once but under ten times. V gene TRBV27 combines with J gene TRBJ2-1; TRBD2 agrees at 7 bases. Germline V CDR1 and CDR2: MNHEY, SMNVEV (reference sequence). The CDR3 loop spans 17 amino acids. V was pared by 6 bases and J by 3 bases, with 14 bases of the junction left unmatched. The CDR3 here is CASSRGLDQLRYNEQFF. The CDR3 DNA reads TGTGCCAGCAGCCGCGGACTAGACCAGCTGCGCTACAATGAGCAGTTCTTC.